These 19 T cell receptor beta chains were all obtained from the same sample, sequenced in a study of T cell responses to AZD1222 COVID-19 vaccine. Clones were sequenced by immunoSEQ multiplex PCR, and TCRdb holds only the in-frame ones, with some missing. The sample lists about 100,000 clones, approximately 87% occurring once. The specimen was peripheral blood, collected on day 0 of MenACWY control vaccination. Receptor source: an adult in good health.

The genes are TRBV19 and TRBJ2-2; D might be TRBD2 (5 bases). Germline CDR1 LNHDA, CDR2 SQIVND (reference sequence). This CDR3 comprises 14 residues. Trimming left V 9 bases short and J 5 bases short, with 16 bases between. CDR3 sequence reads: CASNLGEGTGELFF. CDR3 nucleotides: TGTGCCAGCAACCTGGGAGAAGGGACCGGGGAGCTGTTTTTT.

This sequence joins TRBV24-1 and TRBJ2-7; 10 nucleotides match TRBD1. Germline V gene data show CDR1 as KGHDR and CDR2 as SFDVKD. The CDR3 runs 15 residues. V lost 4 bases and J lost 3; bases outside the gene matches: 5. The CDR3 bases are TGTGCCACCAGTGACCAGGACAGGGGGATCTACGAGCAGTACTTC. Protein sequence: CATSDQDRGIYEQYF.

The chain carries TRBV5-5 and TRBJ2-1; 9 bases are shared with TRBD1. The germline CDR1 and CDR2 sequences are SGHKS and YYEKEE (reference sequence). The CDR3 contains 15 residues. V lost 2 bases and J lost 3; bases outside the gene matches: 3. CDR3 in amino acids: CASSFPGQGYNEQFF. The DNA of the CDR3 is TGTGCCAGCAGCTTTCCGGGACAGGGCTACAATGAGCAGTTCTTC.

The genes are TRBV7-9 and TRBJ2-7; either TRBD1 or TRBD2 may supply D (5 bases each). Per germline, CDR1 SEHNR and CDR2 FQNEAQ (reference sequence). The CDR3 is 14 amino acids. V shed 1 base and J shed 2 bases, with 9 bases lying between them. CDR3 region: CASSLELGAYEQYF. DNA of the CDR3: TGTGCCAGCAGCTTAGAGCTGGGGGCCTACGAGCAGTACTTC.

The chain links TRBV13 to TRBJ1-4; D perhaps matches TRBD1 (5 bases). V gave up 4 bases and J gave up 12 bases, with 18 bases separating them. The germline V gene encodes CDR1 PRHDT and CDR2 FYEKMQ (reference sequence). The CDR3 totals 14 residues. The CDR3 coding sequence is TGTGCCAGCAGCTCCCCAGGGAGGGGTCCCGAACTGTTTTTT. This codes for CASSSPGRGPELFF.

The chain combines TRBV2 with TRBJ1-2; D is undetermined. The V gene lost 7 bases and the J gene lost 0 bases, with 12 bases spanning the gap. The CDR3 has 14 residues. CDR1 is SNHLY, CDR2 FYNNEI, per germline. CDR3 protein: CASNPAVANYGYTF. Written as DNA, the CDR3 is TGTGCCAGCAACCCGGCGGTAGCTAACTATGGCTACACCTTC.

As concerns this clone: Other DNA sequences in this sample translate to the same CDR3. J is TRBJ1-2 and V is TRBV3-1 (or the pseudogene TRBV3-2); no clear D gene. The V end was cut by 4 bases, the J end by 0 bases, with 6 bases between. The germline V gene encodes CDR1 LGHDT and CDR2 YNNKEL (reference sequence). The CDR3 length is 13 residues. In nucleotides, the CDR3 is TGTGCCAGCAGCCCCCGGGCTAACTATGGCTACACCTTC. This gives the protein CASSPRANYGYTF.

The chain employs TRBV5-1 and TRBJ2-7; TRBD1 matches 10 bases. The CDR3 runs to 14 residues. Losses at the gene ends were 3 bases for V and 4 bases for J; bases not matched to a gene: 4. The germline V gene has CDR1 SGHRS and CDR2 YFSETQ. DNA for the CDR3: TGCGCCAGCAGCTGGACAGGGGGGAGGTACGAGCAGTACTTC. Amino acids: CASSWTGGRYEQYF.

This clone was counted once. This rearrangement joins TRBV7-2 to TRBJ2-2; the match to TRBD2 covers 11 bases. The junction had 3 bases not matched to a gene; V was cut back by 3 bases and J by 0 bases. Germline V gives CDR1 SGHTA, CDR2 FQGNSA. The CDR3 consists of 17 residues. CDR3 region: CASSLNSGGANTGELFF. CDR3 DNA sequence: TGTGCCAGCAGCTTGAATAGCGGGGGGGCGAACACCGGGGAGCTGTTTTTT.

This clone was seen more than once but under ten times. This chain connects TRBV4-3 to TRBJ2-1, with D maybe TRBD2 (6 bases). CDR1 and CDR2 from the germline V gene are LGHNA and YSLEER. CDR3 size: 14 residues. Deletions cut 1 base from V and 5 bases from J, with 9 bases between. Written as DNA, the CDR3 is TGCGCCAGCAGCCAAGTTAGCGGCAACAATGAGCAGTTCTTC. Protein: CASSQVSGNNEQFF.

The gene calls are TRBV18 and TRBJ2-3, with D tentatively TRBD2 (5 bases). Trimming took 0 bases from V and 4 from J, leaving 11 bases between them. Germline V gene data show CDR1 as KGHSH and CDR2 as LQKENI. CDR3 length: 15 residues. DNA for the CDR3: TGTGCCAGCTCACCACCGTCGGGGAGAGCAGATACGCAGTATTTT. Its translation is CASSPPSGRADTQYF.

The gene calls are TRBV7-2 and TRBJ2-4; 9 bases align to TRBD1. After removal of 5 bases from V and 6 bases from J, the junction contained 11 bases not matched to a gene. Per germline, CDR1 SGHTA and CDR2 FQGNSA. CDR3 size: 16 residues. CDR3 sequence: CASSLRTGAVGNIQYF. The CDR3 region has the DNA TGTGCCAGCAGCCTTCGGACAGGGGCCGTGGGAAACATTCAGTACTTC.

The V gene is TRBV29-1, the J gene TRBJ2-2; D gene unclear. The V end was cut by 4 bases, the J end by 4 bases, with 7 bases between. There are 12 residues in the CDR3. The germline V gene encodes CDR1 SQVTM and CDR2 ANQGSEA. CDR3 nucleotides: TGCAGCGTTGGGCAGACCACCGGGGAGCTGTTTTTT. Protein product: CSVGQTTGELFF.

The rearrangement joins TRBV6-5 to TRBJ2-7, with 7 bases matching TRBD1. The V gene's germline CDR1 is MNHEY and CDR2 SVGAGI. V dropped 6 bases and J dropped 1; count of bases not matched to a gene: 6. This CDR3 contains 14 residues. Written as DNA, the CDR3 is TGTGCCAGCAGAACACCGGGACAGTCCTACGAGCAGTACTTC. Translating gives CASRTPGQSYEQYF.

The chain recombines TRBV20-1 with TRBJ1-2; TRBD1 is a possible D gene (5 bases). V lost 3 bases to trimming and J lost 7 bases, with 12 bases between them. Germline CDR1 DFQATT, CDR2 SNEGSKA (reference sequence). The CDR3 runs 12 residues. The DNA of the CDR3 is TGCAGTGCTAGTTTGGGGGTTGCTGGCTACACCTTC. It codes for CSASLGVAGYTF.

This chain joins TRBV10-3 and TRBJ2-2, with TRBD2 identical over 9 bases. The CDR3 runs to 17 residues. CDR1 and CDR2 from the germline V gene are ENHRY and SYGVKD. V was pared by 9 bases and J by 0 bases, with 11 bases of the junction left unmatched. DNA for the CDR3: TGTGCCATTAGAATAGCGGGAGTCACTCCGAACACCGGGGAGCTGTTTTTT. Its protein product is CAIRIAGVTPNTGELFF.

The chain recombines TRBV28 with TRBJ1-2; TRBD1 matches 11 bases. The CDR3 runs 14 residues. Germline CDR1 is MDHEN and CDR2 is SYDVKM. Here the CDR3 DNA reads TGTGGTGCCGGGACAGGGGGAGACGGCTATGGCTACACCTTC. Its protein is CGAGTGGDGYGYTF.

This clone has a single count. V and J are TRBV12-3 or TRBV12-4 and TRBJ1-4, with no clear D. Trimming took off 5 bases at V and 3 bases at J, with 7 bases between the two ends. The CDR3 extends over 13 amino acids. The CDR3 DNA sequence: TGTGCCAGCAGTCGCCGGCCTAATGAAAAACTGTTTTTT. This codes for CASSRRPNEKLFF.

The chain combines TRBV7-9 with TRBJ2-1, with 7 bases aligning to TRBD1. V lost 3 bases to trimming and J lost 6 bases; unmatched junction nucleotides: 5. CDR3 length: 14 amino acids. CDR1 is SEHNR and CDR2 is FQNEAQ in the germline V gene (reference sequence). CDR3 nucleotide sequence: TGTGCCAGCAGCTTGACAGGGTCGGGCAATGAGCAGTTCTTC. Its translation: CASSLTGSGNEQFF.